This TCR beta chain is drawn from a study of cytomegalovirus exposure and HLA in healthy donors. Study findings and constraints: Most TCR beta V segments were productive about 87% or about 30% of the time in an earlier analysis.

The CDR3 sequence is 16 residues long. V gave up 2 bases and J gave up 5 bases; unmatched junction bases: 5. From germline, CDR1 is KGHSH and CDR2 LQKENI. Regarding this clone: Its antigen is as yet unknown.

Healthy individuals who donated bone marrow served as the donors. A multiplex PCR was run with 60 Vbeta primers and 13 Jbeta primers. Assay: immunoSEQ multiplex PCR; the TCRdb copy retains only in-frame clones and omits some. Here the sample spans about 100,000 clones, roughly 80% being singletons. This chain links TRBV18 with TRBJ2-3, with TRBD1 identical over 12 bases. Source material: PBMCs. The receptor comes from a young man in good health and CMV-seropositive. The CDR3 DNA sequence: TGTGCCAGCTCACCATATGGGACAGGGGGCAGAGATACGCAGTATTTT. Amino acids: CASSPYGTGGRDTQYF.